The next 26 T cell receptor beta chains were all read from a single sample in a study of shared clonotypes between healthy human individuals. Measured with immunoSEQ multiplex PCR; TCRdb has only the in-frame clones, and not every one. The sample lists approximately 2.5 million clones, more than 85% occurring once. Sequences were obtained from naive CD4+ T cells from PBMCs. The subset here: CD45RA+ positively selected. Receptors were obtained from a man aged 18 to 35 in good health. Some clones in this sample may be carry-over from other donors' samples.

DNA of the CDR3: TGTGCCAGCAGCTTTCTGGGACAGGGACCGATGAACACTGAAGCTTTCTTT. Translating gives CASSFLGQGPMNTEAFF. V gene TRBV7-6 combines with J gene TRBJ1-1, with TRBD1 matching over 9 bases. The trim removed 3 bases at V and 0 bases at J, leaving 8 bases unmatched. The CDR3 is 17 amino acids. Germline assignment: CDR1 SGHVS and CDR2 FNYEAQ.

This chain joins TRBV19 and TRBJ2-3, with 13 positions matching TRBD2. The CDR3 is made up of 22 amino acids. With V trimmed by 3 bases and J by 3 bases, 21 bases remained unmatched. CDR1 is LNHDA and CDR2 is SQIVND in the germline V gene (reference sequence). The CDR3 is CASSIVGSGLAGVTIGTDTQYF. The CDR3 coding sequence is TGTGCCAGTAGTATTGTCGGCAGCGGACTAGCGGGAGTGACGATTGGGACAGATACGCAGTATTTT.

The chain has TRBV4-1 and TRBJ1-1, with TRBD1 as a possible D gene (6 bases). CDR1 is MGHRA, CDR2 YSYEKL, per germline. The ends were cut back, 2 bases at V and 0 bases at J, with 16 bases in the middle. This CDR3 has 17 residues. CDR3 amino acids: CASSQLTRGLMNTEAFF. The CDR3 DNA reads TGCGCCAGCAGCCAACTAACCAGGGGACTCATGAACACTGAAGCTTTCTTT.

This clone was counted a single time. The CDR3 sequence is CASSKIGTSGRDTQYF. CDR3 nucleotide sequence: TGCGCCAGCAGCAAGATTGGGACTAGCGGGAGGGATACGCAGTATTTT. This rearrangement joins TRBV5-1 to TRBJ2-3; 15 nucleotides match TRBD2. Germline V gives CDR1 SGHRS, CDR2 YFSETQ. V shed 4 bases and J 6 bases; nucleotides not matched to a gene: 6. The CDR3 spans 16 residues.

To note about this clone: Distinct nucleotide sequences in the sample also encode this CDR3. The CDR3 sequence: CASSLGGTEQYF. As DNA, the CDR3 is TGCGCCAGCAGCTTGGGCGGGACAGAGCAGTACTTC. The chain joins TRBV5-1 to TRBJ2-7, with D perhaps being TRBD1 or TRBD2 (6 bases each). Trimming took 0 bases from V and 7 from J, leaving 8 bases between them. The V gene's germline CDR1 is SGHRS and CDR2 YFSETQ. This CDR3 is 12 amino acids long.

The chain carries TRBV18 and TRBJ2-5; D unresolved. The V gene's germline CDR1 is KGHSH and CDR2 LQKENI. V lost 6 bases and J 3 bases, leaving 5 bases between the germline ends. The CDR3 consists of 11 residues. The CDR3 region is CASSRKETQYF. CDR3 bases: TGTGCCAGCTCGCGAAAAGAGACCCAGTACTTC.

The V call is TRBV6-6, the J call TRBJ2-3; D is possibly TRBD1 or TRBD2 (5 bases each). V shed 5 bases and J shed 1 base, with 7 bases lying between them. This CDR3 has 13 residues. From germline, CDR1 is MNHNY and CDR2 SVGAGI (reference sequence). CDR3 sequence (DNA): TGTGCCAGCAGTGGGACCCGCACAGATACGCAGTATTTT. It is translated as CASSGTRTDTQYF.

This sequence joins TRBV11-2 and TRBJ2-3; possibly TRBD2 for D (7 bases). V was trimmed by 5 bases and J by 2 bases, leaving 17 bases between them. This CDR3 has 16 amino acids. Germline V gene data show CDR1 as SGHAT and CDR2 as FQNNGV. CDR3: CASSQKQGGPTDTQYF. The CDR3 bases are TGTGCCAGCAGCCAGAAACAGGGAGGGCCCACAGATACGCAGTATTTT.

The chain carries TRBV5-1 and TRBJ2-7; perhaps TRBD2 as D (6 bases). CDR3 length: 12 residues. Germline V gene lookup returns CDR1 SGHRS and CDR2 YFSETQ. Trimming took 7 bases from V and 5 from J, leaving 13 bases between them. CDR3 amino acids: CASRGVGHEQYF. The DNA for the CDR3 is TGCGCCAGCCGCGGGGTCGGCCACGAGCAGTACTTC.

The DNA of the CDR3 is TGTGCCAGCAGACGGGGGAGGGACTATGGCTACACCTTC. Protein product: CASRRGRDYGYTF. The chain uses TRBV25-1 and TRBJ1-2; weak D call: TRBD1 (5 bases). V lost 6 bases, J lost 3 bases, and 11 bases lay in between. The germline gives CDR1 MGHDK, CDR2 SYGVNS. CDR3 length equals 13 residues.

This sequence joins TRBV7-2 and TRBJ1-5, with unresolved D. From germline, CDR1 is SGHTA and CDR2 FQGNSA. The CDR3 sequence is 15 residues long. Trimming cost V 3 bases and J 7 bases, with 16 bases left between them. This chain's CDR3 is CASSLGGTAGQPQHF. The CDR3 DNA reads TGTGCCAGCAGCTTGGGAGGAACGGCCGGGCAGCCCCAGCATTTT. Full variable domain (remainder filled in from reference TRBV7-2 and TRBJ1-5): GAGVSQSPSNKVTEKGKDVELRCDPISGHTALYWYRQSLGQGLEFLIYFQGNSAPDKSGLPSDRFSAERTGGSVSTLTIQRTQQEDSAVYLCASSLGGTAGQPQHFGDGTRLSIL.

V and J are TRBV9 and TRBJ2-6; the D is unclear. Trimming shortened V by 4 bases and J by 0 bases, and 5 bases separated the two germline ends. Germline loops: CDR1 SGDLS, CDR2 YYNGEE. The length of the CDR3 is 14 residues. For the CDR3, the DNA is TGTGCCAGCAGCCCCGTCTCTGGGGCCAACGTCCTGACTTTC. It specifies CASSPVSGANVLTF.

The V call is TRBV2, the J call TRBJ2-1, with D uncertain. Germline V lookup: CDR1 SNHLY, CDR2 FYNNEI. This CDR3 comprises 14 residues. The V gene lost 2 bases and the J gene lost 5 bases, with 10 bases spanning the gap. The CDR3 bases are TGTGCCAGCAGTGAACCGGAGAAAAACAATGAGCAGTTCTTC. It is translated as CASSEPEKNNEQFF. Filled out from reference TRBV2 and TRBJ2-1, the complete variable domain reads EPEVTQTPSHQVTQMGQEVILRCVPISNHLYFYWYRQILGQKVEFLVSFYNNEISEKSEIFDDQFSVERPDGSNFTLKIRSTKLEDSAMYFCASSEPEKNNEQFFGPGTRLTVL.

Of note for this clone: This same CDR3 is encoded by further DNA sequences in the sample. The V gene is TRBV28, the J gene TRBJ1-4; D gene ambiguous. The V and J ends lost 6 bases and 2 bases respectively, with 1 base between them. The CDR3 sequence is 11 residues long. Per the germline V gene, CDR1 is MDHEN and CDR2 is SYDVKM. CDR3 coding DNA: TGTGCCAGCAGGACTAATGAAAAACTGTTTTTT. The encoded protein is CASRTNEKLFF.

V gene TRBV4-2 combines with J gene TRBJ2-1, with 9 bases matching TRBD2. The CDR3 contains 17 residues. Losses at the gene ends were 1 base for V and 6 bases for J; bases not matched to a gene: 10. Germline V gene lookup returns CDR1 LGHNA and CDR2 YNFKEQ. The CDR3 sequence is CASSQVGASGAINEQFF. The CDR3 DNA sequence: TGTGCCAGCAGCCAAGTAGGGGCTAGCGGGGCCATCAATGAGCAGTTCTTC.

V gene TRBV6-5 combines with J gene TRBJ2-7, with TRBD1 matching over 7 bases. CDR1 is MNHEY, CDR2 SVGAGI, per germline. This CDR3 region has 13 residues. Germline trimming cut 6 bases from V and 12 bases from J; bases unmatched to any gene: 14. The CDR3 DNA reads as TGTGCCAGCAGACGGACCGGGACAGCTTCTTTGTACTTC. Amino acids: CASRRTGTASLYF.

The CDR3 sequence is CASSQEDRGVYEQYF. CDR3 DNA sequence: TGCGCCAGCAGCCAAGAGGACAGGGGCGTCTACGAGCAGTACTTC. The rearrangement joins TRBV4-1 to TRBJ2-7; TRBD1 agrees at 9 bases. The ends lost 0 bases at V and 3 bases at J; junction bases unmatched: 3. Germline-derived CDR1 and CDR2 are MGHRA and YSYEKL. This CDR3 is 15 amino acids long.

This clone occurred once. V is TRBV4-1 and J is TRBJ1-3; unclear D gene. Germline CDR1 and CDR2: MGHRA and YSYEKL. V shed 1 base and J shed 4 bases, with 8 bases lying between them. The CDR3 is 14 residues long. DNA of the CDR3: TGCGCCAGCAGCCAAGTTAGTCAGGGAAACACCATATATTTT. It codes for CASSQVSQGNTIYF.

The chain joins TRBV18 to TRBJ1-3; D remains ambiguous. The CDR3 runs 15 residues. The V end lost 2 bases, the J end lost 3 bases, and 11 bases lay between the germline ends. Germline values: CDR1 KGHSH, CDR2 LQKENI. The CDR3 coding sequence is TGTGCCAGCTCACCATCTCGCAGAAATGGAAACACCATATATTTT. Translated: CASSPSRRNGNTIYF.

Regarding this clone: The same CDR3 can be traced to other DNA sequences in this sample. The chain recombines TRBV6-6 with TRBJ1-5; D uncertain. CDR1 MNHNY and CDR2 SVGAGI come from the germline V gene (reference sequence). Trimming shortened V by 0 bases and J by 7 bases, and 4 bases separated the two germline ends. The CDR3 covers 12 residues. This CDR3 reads CASSYSGQPQHF. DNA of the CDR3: TGTGCCAGCAGTTACTCCGGACAGCCCCAGCATTTT.

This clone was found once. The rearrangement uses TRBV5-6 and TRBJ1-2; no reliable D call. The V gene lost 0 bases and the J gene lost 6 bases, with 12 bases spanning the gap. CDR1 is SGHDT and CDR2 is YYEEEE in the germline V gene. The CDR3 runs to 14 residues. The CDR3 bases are TGTGCCAGCAGCTTGGTAGCAGGACGACATGGCTACACCTTC. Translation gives CASSLVAGRHGYTF.

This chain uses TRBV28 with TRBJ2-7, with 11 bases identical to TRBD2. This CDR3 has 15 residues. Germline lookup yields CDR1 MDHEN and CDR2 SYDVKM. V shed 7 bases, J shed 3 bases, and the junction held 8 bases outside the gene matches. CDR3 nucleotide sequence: TGTGCCAGCACCCTTAGCGGGAGGGCCCTCTACGAGCAGTACTTC. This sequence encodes CASTLSGRALYEQYF.

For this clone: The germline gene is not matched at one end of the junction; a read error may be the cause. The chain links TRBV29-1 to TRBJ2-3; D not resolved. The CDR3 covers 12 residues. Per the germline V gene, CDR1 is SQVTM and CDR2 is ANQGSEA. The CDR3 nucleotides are TGCAGCTTTGACTTTAACACAGATACGCAGTATTTT. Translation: CSFDFNTDTQYF.

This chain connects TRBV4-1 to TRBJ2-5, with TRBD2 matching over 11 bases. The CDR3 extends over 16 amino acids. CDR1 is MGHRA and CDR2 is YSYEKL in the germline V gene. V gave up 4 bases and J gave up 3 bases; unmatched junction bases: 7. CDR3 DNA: TGCGCCAGCAGCCTAACTGGGACTAGCGGAAAAGAGACCCAGTACTTC. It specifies CASSLTGTSGKETQYF.

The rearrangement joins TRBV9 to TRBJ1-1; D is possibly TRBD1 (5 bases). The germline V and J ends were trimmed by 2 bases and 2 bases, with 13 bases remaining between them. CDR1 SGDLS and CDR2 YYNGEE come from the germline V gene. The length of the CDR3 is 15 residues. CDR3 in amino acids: CASSVGGPRNTEAFF. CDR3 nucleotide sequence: TGTGCCAGCAGCGTCGGGGGACCGCGAAACACTGAAGCTTTCTTT.

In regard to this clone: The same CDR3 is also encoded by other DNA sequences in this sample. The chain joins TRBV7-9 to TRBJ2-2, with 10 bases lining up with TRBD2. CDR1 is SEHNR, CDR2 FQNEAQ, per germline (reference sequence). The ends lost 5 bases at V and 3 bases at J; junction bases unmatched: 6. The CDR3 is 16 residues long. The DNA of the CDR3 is TGTGCCAGCAGCACCCGACTAGCGGGCGACACCGGGGAGCTGTTTTTT. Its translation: CASSTRLAGDTGELFF.